This is a list of T cell receptor beta chains from one sample in a study of T cell responses to AZD1222 COVID-19 vaccine. Assay used: immunoSEQ multiplex PCR; TCRdb lists only in-frame clones, some missing. The sample shows 75,000 to 100,000 clones, roughly 88% of them seen only once. The sample in question was peripheral blood, obtained on day 0 of AZD1222 vaccination. The receptor source for this set is an adult in good health. Both conserved end residues are part of each CDR3. D genes are given only for firm matches. A clone size is listed for some rows: how often the clone was seen (once, few, many), or a class if it is expanded.

.	TRBV12-3/TRBV12-4	TRBJ1-2	TRBD1	TGTGCCAGCAGAAGACAGGGGAATTATGGCTACACCTTC	CASRRQGNYGYTF
.	TRBV3-1/TRBV3-2	TRBJ2-3	TRBD2	TGTGCCAGCAGCCAGGTGGGACTAGCGGGATACTGGGCGTCCGCTACGCAGTATTTT	CASSQVGLAGYWASATQYF
.	TRBV7-9	TRBJ1-2	.	TGTGCCAGCAGCTTAGGGGATGTCTATGGCTACACCTTC	CASSLGDVYGYTF
.	TRBV6-6	TRBJ2-3	TRBD1	TGTGCCAGCAGTCTAACAAAGCCGGACAGGCACACAGATACGCAGTATTTT	CASSLTKPDRHTDTQYF
.	TRBV15	TRBJ2-3	TRBD2	TGTGCCACCAGCAGGGGAGGGGGACTAGCGGGAGTTTTAGATACGCAGTATTTT	CATSRGGGLAGVLDTQYF
.	TRBV5-6	TRBJ2-3	TRBD2	TGTGCCAGCAGCGCTTACCCGGGACTAGCGGGAACAGATACGCAGTATTTT	CASSAYPGLAGTDTQYF
.	TRBV24-1	TRBJ2-5	TRBD2	TGTGCCACCAGTGCCACGGGACGGGAGGACCAAGAGACCCAGTACTTC	CATSATGREDQETQYF
.	TRBV18	TRBJ2-7	TRBD1	TGTGCCAGCTCAATTACCGGGACAGGGCTCCACGAGCAGTACTTC	CASSITGTGLHEQYF
.	TRBV7-3	TRBJ2-1	.	TGTGCCAGCAGCTTCGGGCCGCGAGGCCTAAATGAGCAGTTCTTC	CASSFGPRGLNEQFF
.	TRBV30	TRBJ1-6	.	TGTGCCTGGAGTGTACAGGGAAATTCACCCCTCCACTTT	CAWSVQGNSPLHF
.	TRBV18	TRBJ1-6	.	TGTGCCAGCTCACTACGAGACCCTGGGACGTCACCCCTCCACTTT	CASSLRDPGTSPLHF
.	TRBV6-4	TRBJ1-5	.	TGTGCCAGCAGCCAAGAGGGCAATCAGCCCCAGCATTTT	CASSQEGNQPQHF
.	TRBV5-1	TRBJ2-3	.	TGCGCCAGCAGCTTGGTACCATCAGGCGGCACAGATACGCAGTATTTT	CASSLVPSGGTDTQYF
.	TRBV18	TRBJ1-6	TRBD1	TGTGCCAGCTCAACCGGGACAGATAATTCACCCCTCCACTTT	CASSTGTDNSPLHF
.	TRBV7-3	TRBJ2-3	.	TGTGCCAGCAGTGACAGAAGAGACACAGATACGCAGTATTTT	CASSDRRDTDTQYF
.	TRBV15	TRBJ1-1	.	TGTGCCACCAGCAGAGAATCGGGTATCACTGAAGCTTTCTTT	CATSRESGITEAFF
once	TRBV5-1	TRBJ2-3	TRBD2	TGCGCCAGCAGCTTGAAACTAGCGGGGGATACGCAGTATTTT	CASSLKLAGDTQYF
.	TRBV7-2	TRBJ2-7	.	TGTGCCAGCAGCTCCCGTTACAGCGAGCAGTACTTC	CASSSRYSEQYF
.	TRBV5-4	TRBJ1-4	.	TGTGCCAGCAGCCTTCCGACAGGACGTGCAACTAATGAAAAACTGTTTTTT	CASSLPTGRATNEKLFF
.	TRBV5-4	TRBJ1-1	TRBD1	TGTGCCAGCAGCCCTCCCGACAGGGTTCCAGGGGTTAACACTGAAGCTTTCTTT	CASSPPDRVPGVNTEAFF
.	TRBV5-5	TRBJ2-7	TRBD1	TGTGCCAGCAGCCGAAATCTACAGGGGGCAAAGATATACGAGCAGTACTTC	CASSRNLQGAKIYEQYF
.	TRBV29-1	TRBJ2-6	TRBD1	TGCAGCGTTTCCCCTGGGACAGCCGGGGCCAACGTCCTGACTTTC	CSVSPGTAGANVLTF
.	TRBV7-9	TRBJ2-2	TRBD2	TGTGCCAGCAGCTTAAGGCGGGAGCGGGCCGGGGAGCTGTTTTTT	CASSLRRERAGELFF
.	TRBV18	TRBJ1-1	.	TGTGCCAGCTCACCGTCGGTTGGCCAAGCTTTCTTT	CASSPSVGQAFF
.	TRBV28	TRBJ2-7	TRBD2	TGTGCCAGCAGTTTATTTCTAGCGGGAGCGGCGTACGAGCAGTACTTC	CASSLFLAGAAYEQYF
few	TRBV6-2/TRBV6-3	TRBJ2-3	.	TGTGCCAGCAGCGAACCAGGACAGTACACAGATACGCAGTATTTT	CASSEPGQYTDTQYF
few	TRBV19	TRBJ2-7	.	TGTGCCAGTAGTCATTCCGGACTCGAGCAGTACTTC	CASSHSGLEQYF
.	TRBV18	TRBJ1-1	.	TGTGCCAGCTCACCAACCCGGGGGGGGAACACTGAAGCTTTCTTT	CASSPTRGGNTEAFF
.	TRBV27	TRBJ1-1	.	TGTGCCAGCGGTAATTTGTACACTGAAGCTTTCTTT	CASGNLYTEAFF
.	TRBV6-1	TRBJ1-2	.	TGTGCCAGCAGTGAATCGAGGTCTAACTATGGCTACACCTTC	CASSESRSNYGYTF
.	TRBV27	TRBJ2-3	.	TGTGCCAGCACCTCATTCATCCGACGGCCGAGCACAGATACGCAGTATTTT	CASTSFIRRPSTDTQYF
.	TRBV6-5	TRBJ2-5	.	TGTGCCAGCAGTTATAGGAGTGTAGAGACCCAGTACTTC	CASSYRSVETQYF
.	TRBV5-1	TRBJ1-5	TRBD1	TGCGCCAGCAGCTTGGCGGGATTTATGAGGAGGCAGGGGGAAGGAAATAGCAATCAGCCCCAGCATTTT	CASSLAGFMRRQGEGNSNQPQHF
.	TRBV28	TRBJ2-7	.	TGTGCCAGCAGCCTACGGGAGACCTCCTACGAGCAGTACTTC	CASSLRETSYEQYF
.	TRBV7-3	TRBJ2-1	.	TGTGCCAGCAGCTTATCCTCAAACAATGAGCAGTTCTTC	CASSLSSNNEQFF